Sequencing of this TCR beta chain was carried out in a study of CD8+CD57+ T cells in acquired aplastic anemia. For sequencing, patients were chosen who had shown expansion of CD8+CD57+ cells by flow cytometry. About this clonotype: At one end the junction does not follow the germline gene, possibly because of a read error.

Genomic DNA templated the TCR beta VDJ and CDR3 profiling. TCRdb re-derived calls from the reads in MiXCR, one entry per CDR3 protein. This sample carries 200,000 to 300,000 distinct CDR3 sequences, 82% of them seen once, and the ten largest clones take 40% to 55%. The sequence came from a human donor with aplastic anemia. Sequencing was performed on sorted CD4+, CD8+, or CD8+CD57+ T cells (not recorded which) from PBMCs.

The CDR3 is CASSLGEQGNQPQHF. The CDR3 DNA reads TGTGCCAGCAGCTTGGGGGAACAGGGCAATCAGCCCCAGCATTTT. This sequence joins TRBV5-1 and TRBJ1-5; a possible D gene is TRBD1 (5 bases). This CDR3 has 15 residues. The germline CDR1 and CDR2 sequences are SGHRS and YFSETQ.